This T cell receptor beta chain derives from a study of response to subunit inactivated influenza vaccine. TCRdb re-derived calls from the RT-PCR reads in MiXCR, one entry per CDR3 protein. The sample has 300,000 to 350,000 distinct CDR3 sequences; 21% are singletons. The CDR3 spans 10 residues. V shed 5 bases and J shed 5 bases, with 4 bases lying between them. Germline V gene data show CDR1 as SEHNR and CDR2 as FQNEAQ (reference sequence). The sequences come from PBMCs from blood, collected less than 22 months after vaccination. The clonotype comes from a man aged 50 to 69 who received an inactivated influenza vaccine. V is TRBV7-9 and J is TRBJ2-7; D remains ambiguous. The CDR3 bases are TGTGCCAGCAGCCCCCACGAGCAGTACTTC. Translated, it gives CASSPHEQYF.